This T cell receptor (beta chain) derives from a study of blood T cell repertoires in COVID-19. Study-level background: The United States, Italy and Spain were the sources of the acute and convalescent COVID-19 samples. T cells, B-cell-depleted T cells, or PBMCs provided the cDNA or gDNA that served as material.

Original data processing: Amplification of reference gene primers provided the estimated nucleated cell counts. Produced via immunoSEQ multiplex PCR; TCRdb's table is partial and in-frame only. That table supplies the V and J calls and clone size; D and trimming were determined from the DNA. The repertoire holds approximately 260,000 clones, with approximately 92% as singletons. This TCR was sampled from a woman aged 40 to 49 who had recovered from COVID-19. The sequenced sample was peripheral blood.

The CDR3 region has the DNA TGTGCCAGCAGTTACCCCCAGGACACGTACAATGAGCAGTTCTTC. Translation gives CASSYPQDTYNEQFF. The J gene is TRBJ2-1, the V gene TRBV6-2 or TRBV6-3; perhaps TRBD1 as D (5 bases). CDR3 length: 15 residues. Germline CDR1 reads MNHEY; CDR2 reads SVGEGT. The V end was cut by 2 bases, the J end by 4 bases, with 12 bases between.